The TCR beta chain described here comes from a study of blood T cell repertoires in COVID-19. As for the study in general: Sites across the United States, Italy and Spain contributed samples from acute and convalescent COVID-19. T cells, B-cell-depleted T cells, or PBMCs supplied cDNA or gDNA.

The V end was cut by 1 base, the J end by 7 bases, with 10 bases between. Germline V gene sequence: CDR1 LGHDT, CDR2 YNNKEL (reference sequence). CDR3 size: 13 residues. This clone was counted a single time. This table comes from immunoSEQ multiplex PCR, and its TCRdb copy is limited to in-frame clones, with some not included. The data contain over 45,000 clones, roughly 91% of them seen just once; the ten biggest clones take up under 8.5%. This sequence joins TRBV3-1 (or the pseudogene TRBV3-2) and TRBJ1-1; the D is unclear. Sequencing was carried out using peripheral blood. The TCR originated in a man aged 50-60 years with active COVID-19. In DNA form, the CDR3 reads TGTGCCAGCAGCCAAGGTGGCCAGAATGAAGCTTTCTTT. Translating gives CASSQGGQNEAFF.